Following are 27 T cell receptor beta chains from one sample sequenced in a study of cytomegalovirus exposure and HLA in healthy donors. In the PCR, 60 Vbeta and 13 Jbeta primers were used. Method: immunoSEQ multiplex PCR; TCRdb's copy keeps in-frame clones and lacks some. The listing records 50,000 to 70,000 clones. The sequenced sample was PBMCs. The receptors were gathered from a man in his fifties or sixties in good health and CMV-seropositive.

As DNA, the CDR3 is TGTGCCAGCAGCTTGCAGGACAGGGGTGCTGGCGAGCAGTACTTC. This gives the protein CASSLQDRGAGEQYF. The chain uses TRBV5-4 and TRBJ2-7; 9 nucleotides align to TRBD1. CDR3 size: 15 residues. V shed 1 base, J shed 6 bases, and the junction held 8 bases outside the gene matches. CDR1 SGHNT and CDR2 YYREEE come from the germline V gene (reference sequence).

The chain employs TRBV14 and TRBJ2-7; D perhaps matches TRBD1 (6 bases). With 1 base removed from V and 3 bases from J, the gap between germline ends came to 19 bases. The CDR3 length is 17 residues. The germline gives CDR1 SGHDN, CDR2 FVKESK. The CDR3 protein is CASSQGGYREPRYEQYF. DNA of the CDR3: TGTGCCAGCAGCCAAGGGGGGTACAGGGAGCCCCGCTACGAGCAGTACTTC. The variable domain in full, completed from reference TRBV14 and TRBJ2-7, reads EAGVTQFPSHSVIEKGQTVTLRCDPISGHDNLYWYRRVMGKEIKFLLHFVKESKQDESGMPNNRFLAERTGGTYSTLKVQPAELEDSGVYFCASSQGGYREPRYEQYFGPGTRLTVT.

The CDR3 sequence is CASSRSGGGRGETQYF. As DNA, the CDR3 is TGTGCCAGCAGCCGCTCTGGCGGGGGGCGGGGAGAGACCCAGTACTTC. The V gene is TRBV7-6, the J gene TRBJ2-5, with 8 bases identical to TRBD2. The CDR3 has 16 residues. J was trimmed by 4 bases and V by 5 bases; bases with no gene match: 12. From germline, CDR1 is SGHVS and CDR2 FNYEAQ.

V and J are TRBV7-2 and TRBJ2-5; tentatively, D is TRBD2 (5 bases). Germline values: CDR1 SGHTA, CDR2 FQGNSA. The germline V and J ends were trimmed by 1 base and 5 bases, with 14 bases remaining between them. The CDR3 has 15 residues. CDR3 sequence (DNA): TGTGCCAGCAGCTTAGATGCGGGTTCGGGGGAGACCCAGTACTTC. Residues: CASSLDAGSGETQYF.

The chain links TRBV15 to TRBJ1-4; D call uncertain. The V gene's germline CDR1 is LNHNV and CDR2 YYDKDF (reference sequence). Deletions cut 0 bases from V and 5 bases from J, with 7 bases between. The CDR3 sequence is 14 residues long. The CDR3 loop reads CATSRDFGNEKLFF. CDR3 nucleotides: TGTGCCACCAGCAGAGATTTCGGGAATGAAAAACTGTTTTTT.

The chain employs TRBV6-1 and TRBJ1-2; D unresolved. The CDR3 covers 14 residues. Germline CDR1 MNHNS, CDR2 SASEGT. The ends were cut back, 1 base at V and 2 bases at J, with 8 bases in the middle. The CDR3 here is CASSEVAVNYGYTF. For the CDR3, the DNA is TGTGCCAGCAGTGAAGTGGCAGTGAACTATGGCTACACCTTC.

The V and J genes are TRBV20-1 and TRBJ2-1; D is perhaps TRBD2 (6 bases). The length of the CDR3 is 11 residues. V lost 7 bases, J lost 6 bases, and 10 bases lay in between. Germline CDR1 is DFQATT and CDR2 is SNEGSKA (reference sequence). Here the CDR3 DNA reads TGCAGTGGAGGGGAGGCCAATGAGCAGTTCTTC. Protein sequence: CSGGEANEQFF.

The V call is TRBV6-5, the J call TRBJ2-7; TRBD1 is a possible D gene (6 bases). CDR3 size: 13 residues. V was clipped by 2 bases and J by 3 bases, with 8 bases between them. CDR1 is MNHEY and CDR2 is SVGAGI in the germline V gene. The CDR3 reads CASSYARGYEQYF. Written as DNA, the CDR3 is TGTGCCAGCAGTTACGCCAGGGGCTACGAGCAGTACTTC.

The chain carries TRBV6-5 and TRBJ1-2, with D tentatively TRBD1 (6 bases). Looked up from germline, CDR1 is MNHEY and CDR2 is SVGAGI. Trimming took 0 bases from V and 8 from J, leaving 19 bases between them. The CDR3 extends over 16 amino acids. As DNA, the CDR3 is TGTGCCAGCAGTTACTCGGGGATGGGGAAGGGGGAAGGCTACACCTTC. Translation: CASSYSGMGKGEGYTF.

The V gene is TRBV4-2, the J gene TRBJ1-3; a weak D match, TRBD1 (5 bases). The CDR3 spans 16 residues. Trimming removed 5 bases from V and 0 bases from J, with 14 bases in between. Germline values: CDR1 LGHNA, CDR2 YNFKEQ. The CDR3 DNA follows: TGTGCCAGCAGCTTCGGGACGGGGGACTCTGGAAACACCATATATTTT. Its translation: CASSFGTGDSGNTIYF.

The chain uses TRBV29-1 and TRBJ2-3, with 11 bases fitting TRBD2. V lost 5 bases and J lost 1; bases outside the gene matches: 5. This CDR3 region has 15 residues. CDR1 and CDR2 from the germline V gene are SQVTM and ANQGSEA. This CDR3 reads CSVMLAGGRTDTQYF. CDR3 nucleotides: TGCAGCGTTATGCTAGCGGGAGGACGCACAGATACGCAGTATTTT.

The chain has TRBV15 and TRBJ2-3; 9 positions match TRBD2. The CDR3 length is 16 residues. Germline CDR1 is LNHNV and CDR2 is YYDKDF (reference sequence). After removal of 5 bases from V and 6 bases from J, the junction contained 12 bases not matched to a gene. Written as DNA, the CDR3 is TGTGCCACCAGCGACGGAGCGCGGGGGGGCCGTGATACGCAGTATTTT. As protein: CATSDGARGGRDTQYF.

The chain links TRBV5-6 to TRBJ1-2, with D tentatively TRBD1 (5 bases). Germline CDR1 and CDR2: SGHDT and YYEEEE. The CDR3 consists of 16 residues. The V and J ends lost 5 bases and 2 bases respectively, with 19 bases between them. CDR3: CASRWTSSYLNYGYTF. CDR3 DNA: TGTGCCAGCAGATGGACATCCTCTTACCTCAACTATGGCTACACCTTC.

The V call is TRBV7-9, the J call TRBJ1-2; tentatively, D is TRBD1 (5 bases). Germline assignment: CDR1 SEHNR and CDR2 FQNEAQ (reference sequence). Trimming removed 5 bases from V and 3 bases from J, with 13 bases in between. This CDR3 spans 14 amino acids. CDR3 in DNA: TGTGCCAGCAGCCTGGTAGGGGCTGACTATGGCTACACCTTC. This sequence encodes CASSLVGADYGYTF.

The chain is built from TRBV30 and TRBJ1-2, with 10 positions matching TRBD1. CDR3 size: 21 residues. The germline V gene has CDR1 GTSNPN and CDR2 SVGIG (reference sequence). Trimming removed 0 bases from V and 3 bases from J; junction bases left unmatched: 22. The CDR3 nucleotides are TGTGCCTGGAGTGTACAGAGGGGGGGACAGGGGCGAACCTTGGTTGACTATGGCTACACCTTC. It is translated as CAWSVQRGGQGRTLVDYGYTF.

V gene TRBV7-9 combines with J gene TRBJ1-1; D ambiguous. V shed 1 base and J shed 5 bases, with 8 bases lying between them. The CDR3 is 13 residues long. CDR1 is SEHNR, CDR2 FQNEAQ, per germline (reference sequence). CDR3 sequence: CASSLEQWTEAFF. CDR3 DNA: TGTGCCAGCAGCTTAGAACAGTGGACTGAAGCTTTCTTT.

The chain is built from TRBV6-5 and TRBJ1-2; no definite D call. V lost 6 bases and J lost 6, with 17 bases in between. The germline gives CDR1 MNHEY, CDR2 SVGAGI. The CDR3 runs 14 residues. DNA of the CDR3: TGTGCCAGCAGCCCTCCTGGGAGGAGGAATGGCTACACCTTC. This translates into CASSPPGRRNGYTF.

The V gene is TRBV9, the J gene TRBJ2-7, with D possibly matching TRBD1 (6 bases). The CDR3 sequence is 14 residues long. Deletions cut 4 bases from V and 5 bases from J, with 16 bases between. Germline V gene data show CDR1 as SGDLS and CDR2 as YYNGEE. The CDR3 loop is CASSPAGTSHEQYF. In nucleotides, the CDR3 is TGTGCCAGCAGCCCAGCTGGGACATCCCACGAGCAGTACTTC.

This chain links TRBV4-3 with TRBJ1-4; D call uncertain. The CDR3 covers 16 residues. V lost 3 bases, J lost 8 bases, and 19 bases lay in between. Germline V gene data show CDR1 as LGHNA and CDR2 as YSLEER. CDR3 in DNA: TGCGCCAGCAGCCAGGGCACCCCGAGGGCTGGAGAAAAACTGTTTTTT. This sequence encodes CASSQGTPRAGEKLFF.

The chain carries TRBV27 and TRBJ1-1, with D possibly TRBD1 on 5 matching bases. The ends were cut back, 6 bases at V and 5 bases at J, with 10 bases in the middle. Per the germline V gene, CDR1 is MNHEY and CDR2 is SMNVEV (reference sequence). CDR3 size: 12 residues. The CDR3 region is CASSRDFTEAFF. CDR3 sequence (DNA): TGTGCCAGCAGCAGGGACTTTACTGAAGCTTTCTTT.

This chain joins TRBV6-6 and TRBJ1-2; tentatively, D is TRBD1 (5 bases). The germline gives CDR1 MNHNY, CDR2 SVGAGI (reference sequence). The CDR3 covers 14 residues. The V end was cut by 2 bases, the J end by 1 base, with 8 bases between. The CDR3 nucleotides are TGTGCCAGCAGTTACGCGACAGTTAACTATGGCTACACCTTC. Translation: CASSYATVNYGYTF.

This chain connects TRBV6-5 to TRBJ1-1; D gene unclear. The CDR3 is made up of 13 amino acids. Trimming shortened V by 0 bases and J by 2 bases, and 4 bases separated the two germline ends. CDR1 MNHEY and CDR2 SVGAGI come from the germline V gene. Here the CDR3 DNA reads TGTGCCAGCAGTTACTCGACTAACACTGAAGCTTTCTTT. Translation gives CASSYSTNTEAFF.

The chain combines TRBV19 with TRBJ1-1; D perhaps matches TRBD1 (5 bases). Germline-derived CDR1 and CDR2 are LNHDA and SQIVND (reference sequence). The CDR3 contains 15 residues. V shed 0 bases and J shed 9 bases, with 17 bases lying between them. CDR3 nucleotide sequence: TGTGCCAGTAGTATAGATCAGGGTCATCGGGCACAAGCTTTCTTT. Translation: CASSIDQGHRAQAFF.

The V gene is TRBV18, the J gene TRBJ1-1; TRBD1 agrees at 11 bases. The trim removed 3 bases at V and 5 bases at J, leaving 5 bases unmatched. This CDR3 region has 15 residues. Germline V gives CDR1 KGHSH, CDR2 LQKENI. CDR3 loop: CASSPGDRGGTEAFF. The CDR3 bases are TGTGCCAGCTCACCCGGGGACAGGGGGGGGACTGAAGCTTTCTTT.

To note about this clone: Relative to the germline gene, one junction end is altered; a read error may explain this. The chain combines TRBV29-1 with TRBJ1-1; D possibly corresponds to TRBD1 (5 bases). Germline CDR1 and CDR2: SQVTM and ANQGSEA. The length of the CDR3 is 14 residues. The CDR3 DNA reads TGCAGCGTTGAAACCCCCCCAGGGAACACTGAAGATTTCTTT. It is translated as CSVETPPGNTEDFF. Full variable domain (remainder filled in from reference TRBV29-1 and TRBJ1-1): SAVISQKPSRDICQRGTSLTIQCQVDSQVTMMFWYRQQPGQSLTLIATANQGSEATYESGFVIDKFPISRPNLTFSTLTVSNMSPEDSSIYLCSVETPPGNTEDFFGQGTRLTVV.

The chain combines TRBV7-3 with TRBJ1-1; D uncertain. This CDR3 is built from 13 residues. Germline assignment: CDR1 SGHTA and CDR2 FQGTGA. V was clipped by 4 bases and J by 0 bases, with 6 bases between them. The CDR3 coding sequence is TGTGCCAGCAGCTCGTTGTTGAACACTGAAGCTTTCTTT. Protein sequence: CASSSLLNTEAFF.

V and J are TRBV4-1 and TRBJ2-7; the match to TRBD1 covers 7 bases. Unmatched junction bases numbered 7, after V lost 6 bases and J lost 2 bases. The germline gives CDR1 MGHRA, CDR2 YSYEKL. The CDR3 sequence is 14 residues long. The CDR3: CASSRQGQTYEQYF. DNA for the CDR3: TGCGCCAGCAGTCGACAGGGCCAAACCTACGAGCAGTACTTC.